This paragraph covers one T cell receptor (beta chain) sequence. Its antigen is still unknown. This entry belongs to a study of cytomegalovirus exposure and HLA in healthy donors. Only in-frame clones appear in the TCRdb table, and some are missing; sequencing was by immunoSEQ multiplex PCR. This sample has about 50,000 clones; over 85% occur once, and the top ten carry around 1.1%. The CDR3 runs 18 residues. V was pared by 4 bases and J by 2 bases, with 20 bases between. The germline V gene encodes CDR1 SGHTA and CDR2 FQGNSA. The donors were in the roughly 110-subject validation cohort, distinct from the approximately 700-subject first cohort. Overall study findings and caveats: For most TCR sequences rarity was the rule, although some public TCRs occurred in many donors.

The origin of this receptor is a man aged 18 to 35 in good health and CMV-seronegative. The chain has TRBV7-2 and TRBJ2-2, with D tentatively TRBD2 (6 bases). Source material: PBMCs. CDR3 nucleotide sequence: TGTGCCAGCAGCTCCCCCGCTGGGAGCGGGCTTAACACCGGGGAGCTGTTTTTT. It yields the protein CASSSPAGSGLNTGELFF.